The present T cell receptor beta chain was sequenced within a study of blood T cell repertoires in COVID-19. Study-wide background: Samples taken during acute and convalescent COVID-19 were collected in the United States, Italy and Spain. T cells, B-cell-depleted T cells, or PBMCs provided the cDNA or gDNA that served as material.

The germline V gene encodes CDR1 KGHSH and CDR2 LQKENI. Trimming cost V 5 bases and J 2 bases, with 5 bases left between them. CDR3 size: 12 residues. As processed by the authors: By means of reference gene primer amplification, nucleated cell counts were estimated. Profiled with immunoSEQ multiplex PCR; TCRdb holds only in-frame clones, not every one. D and trimming were read from the DNA, whereas the V and J calls and clone size are those reported in that table. This table holds some 99,000 clones, approximately 81% found once. This chain links TRBV18 with TRBJ2-3; no clear D. The sequenced sample consisted of peripheral blood. This sequence originates from a woman of 80 years or more with acute or convalescent COVID-19. CDR3: CASSTTTDTQYF. CDR3 sequence (DNA): TGTGCCAGCTCAACAACCACAGATACGCAGTATTTT.